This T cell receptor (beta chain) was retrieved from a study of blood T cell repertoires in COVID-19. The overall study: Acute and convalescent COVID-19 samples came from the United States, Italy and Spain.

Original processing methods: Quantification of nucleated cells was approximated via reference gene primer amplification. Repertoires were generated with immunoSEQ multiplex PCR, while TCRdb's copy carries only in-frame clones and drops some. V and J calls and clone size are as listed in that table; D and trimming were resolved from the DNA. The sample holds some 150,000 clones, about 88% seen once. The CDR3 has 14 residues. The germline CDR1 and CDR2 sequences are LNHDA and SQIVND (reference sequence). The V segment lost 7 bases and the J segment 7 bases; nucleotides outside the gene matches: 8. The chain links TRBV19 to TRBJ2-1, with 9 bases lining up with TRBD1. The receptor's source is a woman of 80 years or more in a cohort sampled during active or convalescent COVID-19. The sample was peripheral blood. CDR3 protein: CASTTGTGWNEQFF. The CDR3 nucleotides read TGTGCCAGTACGACCGGGACAGGGTGGAATGAGCAGTTCTTC.